Only one count was recorded for the clone carrying this T cell receptor (beta chain). Assay used: immunoSEQ multiplex PCR; TCRdb lists only in-frame clones, some missing. The sample carries 130,000 or so clones, about four fifths recorded once. This sample stems from a study of blood T cell repertoires in COVID-19. Study-level background: From the United States, Italy and Spain came samples of acute and convalescent COVID-19.

Trimming stripped 5 bases from V and 1 base from J, with 18 bases between. Germline-derived CDR1 and CDR2 are SGHRS and YFSETQ. The CDR3 has 16 amino acids. This TCR came from a human donor in a cohort sampled during active COVID-19. Sequencing input: peripheral blood. V and J are TRBV5-1 and TRBJ1-1; D may be TRBD1 (6 bases). The CDR3 sequence is CASRATTGGENTEAFF. CDR3 in DNA: TGCGCCAGCAGGGCCACGACAGGTGGGGAGAACACTGAAGCTTTCTTT.